The rows below give T cell receptor beta chains drawn from one sample of a study of CD8 T cells in ankylosing spondylitis. Each CDR3 protein is one row after TCRdb ran MiXCR on the 5' RACE reads. The top ten clones hold about a fifth of a sample with under 950,000 distinct CDR3 sequences, 19% of them seen once. The sample taken for sequencing was blood, either unsorted or a sorted T cell fraction (not recorded which). The source is a male donor with ankylosing spondylitis. CDR3s include the opening cysteine and the closing phenylalanine or tryptophan.

v_gene | CDR3aa
TRBV12-3/TRBV12-4 | CASSLVWGQGFEAFF
TRBV10-1 | CASSESGSNNEQFF
TRBV3-1 | CASSRGDRGSNQPQHF
TRBV12-3/TRBV12-4 | CASSFNPSGRDEQFF
TRBV12-3/TRBV12-4 | CASSYGDGNSPLHF
TRBV4-3 | CASSQDPGRQVEKLFF
TRBV29-1 | CSFGSSYNEQFF
TRBV10-3 | CAIFRTGGSSYNEQFF
TRBV5-1 | CASSGGLEEPEQYF
TRBV20-1 | CSAGGSYYGYTF
TRBV12-3/TRBV12-4 | CASSPLGQVTTGELFF
TRBV20-1 | CSASRTVYSNQPQHF
TRBV5-5 | CASSLLGGSSVYNEQFF
TRBV2 | CASNPGQVRYEQYF
TRBV3-1 | CASSQELQGAYEQYF
TRBV7-2 | CASFRLGDCTDTQYF
TRBV20-1 | CSARPGTGFDEKLFF
TRBV5-5 | CASSLALGVTGELFF
TRBV13 | CASSPGGRADYDEQFF
TRBV20-1 | CSARDQVGTAYEQYF
TRBV12-3/TRBV12-4 | CASSPRGGLFYNEQFF
TRBV5-1 | CASSLAESYTGELFF
TRBV10-3 | CAISDGQGGEQPQHF
TRBV29-1 | CSVTRGQGGYTF
TRBV2 | CASGMDSQNEQFF
TRBV27 | CASRRGGSSYNEQFF
TRBV6-5 | CASSYPADRGLGYEQYF
TRBV7-9 | CASSSPSGVYNEQFF
TRBV27 | CASSSRQGLAFNEQFF
TRBV5-5 | CASSFSSVGDYYNEQFF
TRBV5-6 | CASSLGRLETQYF
TRBV7-2 | CASSPRGQVTYEQYF
TRBV3-1 | CASSQGAGGPLQGQYF
TRBV12-3/TRBV12-4 | CASTTRGRGANEQFF
TRBV5-1 | CASSPGLALLADTQYF
TRBV6-1 | CASRDRAESNQPQHF
TRBV12-3/TRBV12-4 | CASSSQGSGKLFF
TRBV2 | CASSGGGPTEAFF